The TCR beta chain under discussion was sequenced for a study of T cell responses to AZD1222 COVID-19 vaccine. This clone was observed a single time. Trimming pared 3 bases from V and 13 bases from J, leaving 10 bases between. Germline CDR1 reads LGHDT; CDR2 reads YNNKEL (reference sequence). The CDR3 contains 11 residues. Assay: immunoSEQ multiplex PCR; the TCRdb copy retains only in-frame clones and omits some. The table has approximately 120,000 clones, approximately 88% seen once. The TCR comes from an adult in good health. Source: peripheral blood, taken on day 0 of MenACWY control vaccination. The chain joins TRBV3-1 (or the pseudogene TRBV3-2) to TRBJ2-1; D call uncertain. The CDR3 sequence: CASSQDPVQFF. CDR3 in DNA: TGTGCCAGCAGCCAGGACCCGGTACAGTTCTTC.